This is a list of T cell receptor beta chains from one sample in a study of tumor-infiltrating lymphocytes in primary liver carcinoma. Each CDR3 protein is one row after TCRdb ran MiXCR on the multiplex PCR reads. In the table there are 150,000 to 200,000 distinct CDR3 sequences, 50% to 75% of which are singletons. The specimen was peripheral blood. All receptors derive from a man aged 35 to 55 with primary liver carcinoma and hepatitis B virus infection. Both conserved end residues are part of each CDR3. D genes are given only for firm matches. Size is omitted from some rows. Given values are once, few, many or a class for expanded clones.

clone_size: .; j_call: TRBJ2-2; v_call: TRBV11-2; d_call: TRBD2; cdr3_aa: CASSTWTSGSTGELFF; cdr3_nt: TGTGCCAGTAGCACTTGGACTAGCGGGAGCACCGGGGAGCTGTTTTTT
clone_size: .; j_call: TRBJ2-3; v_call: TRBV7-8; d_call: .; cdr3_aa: CASSGEPATSTDTQYF; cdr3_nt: TGTGCCAGCAGCGGGGAGCCAGCGACTAGCACAGATACGCAGTATTTT
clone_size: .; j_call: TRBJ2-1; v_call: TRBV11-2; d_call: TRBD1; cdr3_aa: CVSSSGQVMVVEQSF; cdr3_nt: TGTGTCAGCAGCTCGGGACAGGTAATGGTTGTTGAGCAGTCCTTC
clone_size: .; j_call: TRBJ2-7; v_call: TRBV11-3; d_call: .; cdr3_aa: CASSLDGKPYEQHF; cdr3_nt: TGTGCCAGCAGCTTAGATGGCAAACCCTACGAGCAGCACTTC
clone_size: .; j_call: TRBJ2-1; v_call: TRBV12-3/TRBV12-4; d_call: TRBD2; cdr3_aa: CASGRPGLAGGGSYNEQLF; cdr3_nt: TGTGCCAGCGGCCGCCCAGGACTAGCGGGAGGCGGCTCCTACAATGAGCAGCTCTTC
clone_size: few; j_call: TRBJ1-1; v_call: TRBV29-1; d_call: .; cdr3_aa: CSVETVEAFF; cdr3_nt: TGCAGCGTTGAGACAGTTGAAGCTTTCTTT
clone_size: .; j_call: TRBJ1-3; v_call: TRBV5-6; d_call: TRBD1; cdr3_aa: CASSRPGTGEGNTIYF; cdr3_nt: TGTGCCAGCAGCCGACCCGGGACAGGGGAAGGAAACACCATATATTTT
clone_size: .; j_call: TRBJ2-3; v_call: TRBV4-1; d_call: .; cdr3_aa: CASSQDPGLHTDTQYF; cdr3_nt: TGCGCCAGCAGCCAAGATCCAGGGTTACACACAGATACGCAGTATTTT
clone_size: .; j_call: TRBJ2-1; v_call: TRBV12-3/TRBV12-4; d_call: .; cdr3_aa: CASSAQGLVYNEQFF; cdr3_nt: TGTGCCAGTTCCGCCCAGGGCCTAGTTTACAATGAGCAGTTCTTC
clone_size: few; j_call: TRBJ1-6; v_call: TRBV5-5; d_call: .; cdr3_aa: CASSASGAWNSPLHF; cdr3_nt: TGTGCCAGCAGCGCCTCGGGGGCATGGAATTCACCCCTCCACTTT
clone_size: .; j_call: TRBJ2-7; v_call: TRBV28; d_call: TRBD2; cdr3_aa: CASCLERDGTYEQYF; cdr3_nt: TGTGCCAGCTGTTTGGAGCGGGACGGGACCTACGAGCAGTACTTC
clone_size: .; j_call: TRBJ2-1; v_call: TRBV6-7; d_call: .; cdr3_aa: CASSYSPARGRSSYNEQFF; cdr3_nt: TGTGCCAGCAGTTACTCGCCAGCGAGGGGCCGCTCCTCCTACAATGAGCAGTTCTTC
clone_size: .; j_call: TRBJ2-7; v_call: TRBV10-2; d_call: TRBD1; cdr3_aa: CASSAGTGGDGQYF; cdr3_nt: TGCGCCAGCAGCGCTGGGACAGGGGGAGACGGGCAGTACTTC
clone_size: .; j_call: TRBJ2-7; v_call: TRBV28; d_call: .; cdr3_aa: CACSSFLRGVSYEQYF; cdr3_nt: TGTGCCTGCAGTTCCTTTCTCAGGGGTGTATCCTACGAGCAGTACTTC
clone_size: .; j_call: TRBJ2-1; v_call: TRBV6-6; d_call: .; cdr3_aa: CASTSSWGDQFF; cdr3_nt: TGTGCCAGCACCTCAAGCTGGGGTGATCAGTTCTTC
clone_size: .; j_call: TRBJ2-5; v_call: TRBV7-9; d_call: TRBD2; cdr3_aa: CASSLAGTSGRWETQYF; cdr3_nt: TGTGCCAGCAGCTTGGCCGGGACTAGCGGGAGGTGGGAGACCCAGTACTTC
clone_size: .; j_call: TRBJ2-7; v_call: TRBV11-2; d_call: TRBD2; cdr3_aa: CASSLATSGTEQYF; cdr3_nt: TGTGCCAGCAGCTTAGCGACTAGCGGGACCGAGCAGTACTTC
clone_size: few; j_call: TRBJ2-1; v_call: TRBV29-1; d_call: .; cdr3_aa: CSVEGTAYNEQFF; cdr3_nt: TGCAGCGTTGAAGGGACAGCCTACAATGAGCAGTTCTTC
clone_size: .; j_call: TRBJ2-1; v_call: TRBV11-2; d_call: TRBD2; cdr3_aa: CASSPWTSGDDQFF; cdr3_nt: TGTGCCAGTAGCCCGTGGACTAGCGGGGATGACCAGTTCTTC
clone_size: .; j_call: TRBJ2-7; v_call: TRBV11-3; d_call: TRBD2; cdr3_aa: CASSSSGFPYEQHF; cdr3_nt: TGTGCCAGCAGCTCTAGCGGGTTCCCCTACGAGCAGCATTTC
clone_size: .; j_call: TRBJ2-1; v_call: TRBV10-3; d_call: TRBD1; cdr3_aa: CAIRDRDKAYNEQFF; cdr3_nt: TGTGCCATCAGGGACAGGGACAAAGCCTACAATGAGCAGTTCTTC
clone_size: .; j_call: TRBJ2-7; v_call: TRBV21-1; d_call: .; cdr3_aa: CASSKTVLRGEQYF; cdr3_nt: TGTGCCAGCAGCAAAACCGTTCTTAGGGGCGAGCAGTACTTC
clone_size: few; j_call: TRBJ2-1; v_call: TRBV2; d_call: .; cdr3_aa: CASSPGSYNEQFF; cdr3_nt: TGTGCCAGCAGTCCGGGATCCTACAATGAGCAGTTCTTC
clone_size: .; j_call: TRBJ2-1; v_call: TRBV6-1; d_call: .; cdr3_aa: CASSPWENNNEQFF; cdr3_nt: TGTGCCAGCAGTCCCTGGGAAAATAACAATGAGCAGTTCTTC
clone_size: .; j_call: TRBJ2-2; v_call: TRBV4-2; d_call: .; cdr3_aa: CASSPQSRGGTGELFF; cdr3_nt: TGTGCCAGCAGCCCCCAATCCAGGGGGGGAACCGGGGAGCTGTTTTTT
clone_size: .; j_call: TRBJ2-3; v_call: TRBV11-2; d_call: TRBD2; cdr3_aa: CAISYSPESASGREKAQYF; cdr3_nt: TGTGCCATCAGTTACTCACCAGAAAGTGCTAGCGGGCGAGAGAAGGCGCAGTATTTT
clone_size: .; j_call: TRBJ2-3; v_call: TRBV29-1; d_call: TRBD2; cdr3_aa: CSVVSGMVTDTQYF; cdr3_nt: TGCAGCGTTGTTAGCGGGATGGTGACAGATACACAGTATTTT
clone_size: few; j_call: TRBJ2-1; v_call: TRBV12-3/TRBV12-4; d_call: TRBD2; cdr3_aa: CASNDGLAGVGEQFF; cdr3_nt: TGTGCCAGCAACGATGGACTAGCGGGAGTGGGTGAGCAGTTCTTC
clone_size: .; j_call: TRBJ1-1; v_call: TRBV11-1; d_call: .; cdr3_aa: CASRQRASDAFF; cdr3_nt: TGTGCCAGCAGGCAAAGAGCTAGTGATGCTTTCTTT
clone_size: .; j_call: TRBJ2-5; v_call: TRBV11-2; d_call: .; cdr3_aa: CASNHKETQYF; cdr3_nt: TGTGCCAGCAACCACAAAGAGACCCAGTACTTC
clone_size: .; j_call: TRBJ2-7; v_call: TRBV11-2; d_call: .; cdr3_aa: CARILNRDILKEQYF; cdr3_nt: TGTGCCAGGATCTTAAATAGGGACATCCTTAAGGAGCAGTACTTC
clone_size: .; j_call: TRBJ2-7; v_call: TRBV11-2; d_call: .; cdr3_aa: CASRLLREYVQYF; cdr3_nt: TGTGCCAGCAGACTTCTTAGGGAGTACGTGCAATACTTC
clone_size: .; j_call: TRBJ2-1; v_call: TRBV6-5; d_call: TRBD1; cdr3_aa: CASRQGSYNERFF; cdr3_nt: TGTGCCAGCCGACAGGGGTCTTACAATGAGCGGTTCTTC
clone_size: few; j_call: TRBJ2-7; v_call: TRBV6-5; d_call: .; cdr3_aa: CASSYSTETGSYEQYF; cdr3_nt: TGTGCCAGCAGTTACTCGACGGAGACAGGCTCCTACGAGCAGTACTTC
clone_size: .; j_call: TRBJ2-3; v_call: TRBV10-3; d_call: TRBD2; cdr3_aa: CAIREREKELGTDTQYF; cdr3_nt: TGTGCCATCAGGGAGCGGGAAAAGGAGTTGGGCACAGATACGCAGTATTTT
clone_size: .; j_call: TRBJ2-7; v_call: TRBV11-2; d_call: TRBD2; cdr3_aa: CASSLGGLAEQYF; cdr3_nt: TGTGCCAGCAGCTTAGGTGGACTAGCCGAGCAGTACTTC
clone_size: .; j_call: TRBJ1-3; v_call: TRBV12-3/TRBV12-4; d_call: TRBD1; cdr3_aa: CASSLGQLSGNTIYF; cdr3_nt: TGTGCCAGCAGTTTGGGACAGCTCTCTGGAAACACCATATATTTT
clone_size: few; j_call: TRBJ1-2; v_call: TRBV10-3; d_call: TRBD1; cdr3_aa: CAIRWDRDTGYTF; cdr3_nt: TGTGCCATCAGGTGGGACAGGGATACTGGCTACACCTTC
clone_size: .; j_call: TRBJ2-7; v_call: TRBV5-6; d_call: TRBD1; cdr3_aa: CASSPRGRQGSYEQYF; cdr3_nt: TGTGCCAGCAGCCCAAGGGGCCGACAGGGCTCCTACGAGCAGTACTTC
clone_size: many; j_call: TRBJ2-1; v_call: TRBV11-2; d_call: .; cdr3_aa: CASSNQGIEQFF; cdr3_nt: TGTGCCAGCAGCAATCAGGGGATTGAGCAGTTCTTC
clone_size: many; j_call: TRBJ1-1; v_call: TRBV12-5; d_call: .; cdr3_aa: CASGFGTEAFF; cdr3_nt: TGTGCTAGTGGTTTTGGCACTGAAGCTTTCTTT
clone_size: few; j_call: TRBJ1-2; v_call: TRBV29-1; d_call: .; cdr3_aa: CSVGPRAVYGYTF; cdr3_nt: TGCAGCGTTGGCCCTCGGGCCGTCTATGGCTACACCTTC
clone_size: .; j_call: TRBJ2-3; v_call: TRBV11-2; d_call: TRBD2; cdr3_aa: CVSSLGLAGEDTQYF; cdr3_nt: TGTGTCAGCAGCTTAGGACTAGCGGGAGAAGATACGCAGTATTTT
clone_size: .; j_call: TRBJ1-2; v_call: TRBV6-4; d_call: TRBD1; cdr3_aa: CASSGQGANYGYTF; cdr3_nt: TGTGCCAGCAGTGGACAGGGAGCTAACTATGGCTACACCTTC
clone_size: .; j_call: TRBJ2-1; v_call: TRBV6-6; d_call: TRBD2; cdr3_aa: CASSYLREDNEQFF; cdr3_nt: TGTGCCAGCAGTTATCTCCGGGAGGACAATGAGCAGTTCTTC
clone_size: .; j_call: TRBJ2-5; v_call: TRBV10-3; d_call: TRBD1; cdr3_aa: CAIGARAGTGSPYEVTQYF; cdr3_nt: TGTGCCATCGGCGCTCGTGCCGGGACAGGGTCCCCCTACGAGGTGACCCAGTACTTC